The 20 T cell receptor beta chains in this list originate from one sample, sequenced in a study of blood T cell repertoires in COVID-19. Generated by immunoSEQ multiplex PCR, the TCRdb table keeps only in-frame clones and is missing some. The repertoire holds about 220,000 clones, with 86% as singletons. Source material: PBMCs or T cells enriched from blood (not recorded which). The receptor source for this set is a woman between 40 and 55 years old with acute COVID-19.

The chain has TRBV2 and TRBJ2-5; 9 bases fit TRBD1. V dropped 3 bases and J dropped 1; count of bases not matched to a gene: 9. Germline loops: CDR1 SNHLY, CDR2 FYNNEI. This CDR3 has 17 residues. The CDR3 loop reads CASSDPRQGGIQETQYF. As DNA, the CDR3 is TGTGCCAGCAGTGACCCTAGACAGGGGGGAATCCAAGAGACCCAGTACTTC.

The rearrangement uses TRBV27 and TRBJ1-1; tentative D call: TRBD1 (6 bases). Germline V gene lookup returns CDR1 MNHEY and CDR2 SMNVEV (reference sequence). V was trimmed by 5 bases and J by 4 bases, leaving 23 bases between them. The CDR3 is 17 amino acids. CDR3 region: CASSPTGGKGVFTEAFF. CDR3 sequence (DNA): TGTGCCAGCAGTCCTACGGGGGGCAAGGGGGTTTTCACTGAAGCTTTCTTT.

The chain combines TRBV12-3 or TRBV12-4 with TRBJ2-3; 7 bases match TRBD1. Trimming took 6 bases from V and 2 from J; bases not matched to a gene: 2. CDR3 length equals 13 residues. As DNA, the CDR3 is TGTGCCAGCAGGGGGACAGACACAGATACGCAGTATTTT. Translation: CASRGTDTDTQYF.

The chain uses TRBV9 and TRBJ1-1; D unclear. CDR1 and CDR2 (germline): SGDLS, YYNGEE. This CDR3 region has 16 residues. Trimming removed 2 bases at V and 4 bases at J, with 18 bases between. In DNA, the CDR3 is TGTGCCAGCAGCGTTCTTACGGGGTGGGGAGGCACTGAAGCTTTCTTT. Protein: CASSVLTGWGGTEAFF. The full variable domain, rest sourced from reference TRBV9 and TRBJ1-1, is DSGVTQTPKHLITATGQRVTLRCSPRSGDLSVYWYQQSLDQGLQFLIQYYNGEERAKGNILERFSAQQFPDLHSELNLSSLELGDSALYFCASSVLTGWGGTEAFFGQGTRLTVV.

The genes are TRBV5-6 and TRBJ2-1; D gene uncertain. V was trimmed by 2 bases and J by 7 bases, leaving 7 bases between them. Germline V gives CDR1 SGHDT, CDR2 YYEEEE. This CDR3 spans 12 amino acids. CDR3 in DNA: TGTGCCAGCAGCTTCACCGGTAATGAGCAGTTCTTC. Translation gives CASSFTGNEQFF.

The V gene is TRBV11-2, the J gene TRBJ1-1; D remains unclear. Between the trimmed V and J ends, which lost 1 base and 1 base, there was a span of 4 bases. In germline, CDR1 is SGHAT, CDR2 FQNNGV. There are 13 residues in the CDR3. CDR3 nucleotides: TGTGCCAGCAGCTTAGTAGCGAACACTGAAGCTTTCTTT. Protein: CASSLVANTEAFF.

Regarding this clone: Other nucleotide sequences from this sample produce the same CDR3. The chain couples TRBV18 to TRBJ1-1; 8 bases are shared with TRBD1. Per germline, CDR1 KGHSH and CDR2 LQKENI. V was clipped by 4 bases and J by 0 bases; unmatched bases: 1. CDR3 length: 14 residues. CDR3 bases: TGTGCCAGCTCACGGGACAGGCTGAACACTGAAGCTTTCTTT. Translated: CASSRDRLNTEAFF. Full variable domain (outside the CDR3, taken from reference TRBV18 and TRBJ1-1): NAGVMQNPRHLVRRRGQEARLRCSPMKGHSHVYWYRQLPEEGLKFMVYLQKENIIDESGMPKERFSAEFPKEGPSILRIQQVVRGDSAAYFCASSRDRLNTEAFFGQGTRLTVV.

This chain joins TRBV5-6 and TRBJ2-7, with D perhaps TRBD1 (6 bases). V was clipped by 4 bases and J by 0 bases, with 14 bases between them. CDR1 and CDR2 from the germline V gene are SGHDT and YYEEEE. This CDR3 comprises 15 residues. CDR3 DNA sequence: TGTGCCAGCAGCCAACAGGGAAGGGCCTCCTACGAGCAGTACTTC. Protein product: CASSQQGRASYEQYF.

This chain links TRBV4-1 with TRBJ2-5; TRBD2 matches at 12 bases. The V gene's germline CDR1 is MGHRA and CDR2 YSYEKL. CDR3 length: 18 residues. V shed 0 bases, J shed 5 bases, and the junction held 10 bases outside the gene matches. CDR3 region: CASSQDLLAGGHVETQYF. As DNA, the CDR3 is TGCGCCAGCAGCCAAGATCTACTAGCGGGGGGTCACGTGGAGACCCAGTACTTC.

The gene calls are TRBV21-1 and TRBJ1-2; the D segment call TRBD1 is taken from the table without a DNA check. TRBV21-1 is deemed a pseudogene. The CDR3 is 17 amino acids. The CDR3 nucleotides read TGTGCCAGCAGCGGTAAACAGGGCACAGAGCCTATCTATGGCTACACCTTC. This gives the protein CASSGKQGTEPIYGYTF.

This chain connects TRBV6-2 or TRBV6-3 to TRBJ1-2; possible D gene TRBD1, 5 bases. Germline lookup yields CDR1 MNHEY and CDR2 SVGEGT. CDR3 length: 14 amino acids. Trimming pared 0 bases from V and 5 bases from J, leaving 10 bases between. The CDR3 DNA reads TGTGCCAGCAGTTACTCGACAGACTCTTATGGCTACACCTTC. This sequence encodes CASSYSTDSYGYTF.

The chain combines TRBV18 with TRBJ1-5; TRBD1 is a possible D gene (6 bases). Germline assignment: CDR1 KGHSH and CDR2 LQKENI. The CDR3 sequence is 13 residues long. V lost 0 bases to trimming and J lost 6 bases, with 6 bases between them. The CDR3 protein is CASSPPGGQPQHF. CDR3 nucleotides: TGTGCCAGCTCACCACCAGGGGGTCAGCCCCAGCATTTT.

The CDR3 sequence is CASSPGGTAKETQYF. Written as DNA, the CDR3 is TGCGCCAGCAGCCCCGGGGGGACGGCTAAAGAGACCCAGTACTTC. The chain links TRBV5-1 to TRBJ2-5, with 7 positions matching TRBD2. The CDR3 covers 15 residues. In germline, CDR1 is SGHRS, CDR2 YFSETQ. The V and J ends lost 4 bases and 3 bases, in that order; junction bases with no gene match: 9.

V and J are TRBV19 and TRBJ2-7; 10 bases map to TRBD1. CDR3 length: 15 residues. V shed 5 bases, J shed 0 bases, and the junction held 4 bases outside the gene matches. Germline values: CDR1 LNHDA, CDR2 SQIVND (reference sequence). This chain's CDR3 is CASSSGTGASYEQYV. The CDR3 DNA follows: TGTGCCAGTAGTTCCGGGACAGGGGCCTCCTACGAGCAGTACGTC.

This chain connects TRBV27 to TRBJ2-3, with TRBD1 matching over 7 bases. After removal of 3 bases from V and 2 bases from J, the junction contained 2 bases not matched to a gene. Germline assignment: CDR1 MNHEY and CDR2 SMNVEV (reference sequence). The CDR3 consists of 14 residues. The CDR3 nucleotides read TGTGCCAGCAGTTTGGGACAGTCCACAGATACGCAGTATTTT. Translated: CASSLGQSTDTQYF.

The J gene is TRBJ2-1, the V gene TRBV7-3, with TRBD1 identical over 10 bases. The CDR3 totals 14 residues. The V gene's germline CDR1 is SGHTA and CDR2 FQGTGA. J gave up 7 bases and V 8 bases, and 8 bases lay outside the gene matches. CDR3 bases: TGTGCCAGCTCCGCACCGGACAGGGGGAATGAGCAGTTCTTC. It encodes CASSAPDRGNEQFF.

The rearrangement joins TRBV4-3 to TRBJ2-1; 11 bases are a match to TRBD2. There are 16 residues in the CDR3. Germline V lookup: CDR1 LGHNA, CDR2 YSLEER. J gave up 6 bases and V 1 base, and 5 bases lay outside the gene matches. In DNA, the CDR3 is TGCGCCAGCAGCCAAGCGATAGCGGGGGGGCGCAATGAGCAGTTCTTC. Its translation is CASSQAIAGGRNEQFF.

The V and J genes are TRBV12-5 and TRBJ1-6; tentatively, D is TRBD1 (6 bases). CDR1 and CDR2 (germline): LGHNT, FRNRAP. The CDR3 is made up of 13 amino acids. V was trimmed by 8 bases and J by 9 bases, leaving 14 bases between them. CDR3 loop: CASSQGTGSPLHF. As DNA, the CDR3 is TGTGCTAGTAGTCAGGGGACGGGTTCACCCCTCCACTTT.

This clone has a single count. The chain couples TRBV13 to TRBJ2-4; tentatively, D is TRBD2 (5 bases). CDR1 and CDR2 (germline): PRHDT, FYEKMQ (reference sequence). This CDR3 is 14 amino acids long. The V and J ends lost 2 bases and 5 bases respectively, with 10 bases between them. The CDR3 DNA follows: TGTGCCAGCAGCTTATCTTGGACTCAAAACATTCAGTACTTC. Its protein product is CASSLSWTQNIQYF.

This chain links TRBV19 with TRBJ1-2; a weak D match, TRBD1 (5 bases). CDR1 is LNHDA, CDR2 SQIVND, per germline (reference sequence). Trimming shortened V by 5 bases and J by 3 bases, and 13 bases separated the two germline ends. This CDR3 contains 14 residues. For the CDR3, the DNA is TGTGCCAGTAGTCAACAGGCCCAGGACTATGGCTACACCTTC. Its protein is CASSQQAQDYGYTF.